Below are 8 T cell receptor beta chains sequenced from a single sample in a study of T cell responses to AZD1222 COVID-19 vaccine. Data came from immunoSEQ multiplex PCR; TCRdb stores just in-frame clones and leaves some out. The sample includes around 140,000 clones, about 93% seen only once; the top ten take approximately 5.4%. The input for sequencing was peripheral blood, taken on day 0 of AZD1222 vaccination. Receptors were obtained from an adult in good health.

The chain recombines TRBV7-9 with TRBJ2-1, with TRBD1 identical over 7 bases. Germline-derived CDR1 and CDR2 are SEHNR and FQNEAQ (reference sequence). V trimming: 0 bases; J trimming: 8 bases; junction bases outside the gene matches: 1. This CDR3 has 13 residues. CDR3 sequence reads: CASSLATGYEQFF. In DNA form, the CDR3 reads TGTGCCAGCAGCTTAGCGACAGGGTATGAGCAGTTCTTC.

The chain has TRBV7-2 and TRBJ2-7; TRBD1 agrees at 7 bases. Germline V gene sequence: CDR1 SGHTA, CDR2 FQGNSA. This CDR3 is 14 amino acids long. Trimming took 4 bases from V and 5 from J; bases not matched to a gene: 8. This chain's CDR3 is CASSSDRAINEQYF. The CDR3 nucleotides are TGTGCCAGCAGCTCCGACAGGGCTATTAACGAGCAGTACTTC.

This clone was seen a single time. The chain employs TRBV29-1 and TRBJ2-7; TRBD1 or TRBD2 may be the D gene (5 bases each). Germline assignment: CDR1 SQVTM and CDR2 ANQGSEA. The CDR3 is made up of 12 amino acids. V lost 6 bases and J lost 1, with 10 bases in between. For the CDR3, the DNA is TGCAGCGTAGTGGGGGTGTCCTACGAGCAGTACTTC. Its translation: CSVVGVSYEQYF.

The chain joins TRBV14 to TRBJ1-1, with a weak D call TRBD1 (5 bases). Germline assignment: CDR1 SGHDN and CDR2 FVKESK. The CDR3 contains 15 residues. Trimming shortened V by 2 bases and J by 6 bases, and 16 bases separated the two germline ends. CDR3 sequence reads: CASSQWGLGTAEAFF. Written as DNA, the CDR3 is TGTGCCAGCAGCCAATGGGGCCTCGGGACCGCTGAAGCTTTCTTT. Looking up the rest from reference TRBV14 and TRBJ1-1 gives the full variable domain: EAGVTQFPSHSVIEKGQTVTLRCDPISGHDNLYWYRRVMGKEIKFLLHFVKESKQDESGMPNNRFLAERTGGTYSTLKVQPAELEDSGVYFCASSQWGLGTAEAFFGQGTRLTVV.

The chain combines TRBV6-2 or TRBV6-3 with TRBJ2-7, with a tentative D call TRBD2 (6 bases). V gave up 0 bases and J gave up 4 bases, with 13 bases separating them. This CDR3 is 15 amino acids long. The germline CDR1 and CDR2 sequences are MNHEY and SVGEGT. The CDR3 here is CASSYSSGPVYEQYF. The CDR3 region has the DNA TGTGCCAGCAGTTACTCGAGCGGGCCAGTATACGAGCAGTACTTC.

The chain has TRBV2 and TRBJ2-7; the D is unclear. This CDR3 has 11 amino acids. Trimming stripped 6 bases from V and 5 bases from J, with 8 bases between. Germline loops: CDR1 SNHLY, CDR2 FYNNEI. The CDR3: CASRGIDEQYF. The DNA for the CDR3 is TGTGCCAGCAGAGGAATCGACGAGCAGTACTTC. The full variable domain, with the rest looked up from reference TRBV2 and TRBJ2-7, is EPEVTQTPSHQVTQMGQEVILRCVPISNHLYFYWYRQILGQKVEFLVSFYNNEISEKSEIFDDQFSVERPDGSNFTLKIRSTKLEDSAMYFCASRGIDEQYFGPGTRLTVT.

V usage is TRBV11-2 and J usage is TRBJ2-3; tentative D call: TRBD1 (5 bases). CDR3 length equals 13 residues. V was pared by 9 bases and J by 4 bases, with 14 bases between. The germline V gene has CDR1 SGHAT and CDR2 FQNNGV. For the CDR3, the DNA is TGTGCCAGTTTACGGTTAGGGGCAGATACGCAGTATTTT. This gives the protein CASLRLGADTQYF.

The sample holds one count of this clone. V usage is TRBV27 and J usage is TRBJ2-1; TRBD2 agrees at 9 bases. The CDR3 runs 16 residues. Trimming removed 0 bases from V and 0 bases from J; junction bases left unmatched: 0. Germline lookup yields CDR1 MNHEY and CDR2 SMNVEV (reference sequence). The CDR3 DNA reads TGTGCCAGCAGTTTATCAGCGGGAGGCTCCTACAATGAGCAGTTCTTC. Amino acid sequence: CASSLSAGGSYNEQFF.